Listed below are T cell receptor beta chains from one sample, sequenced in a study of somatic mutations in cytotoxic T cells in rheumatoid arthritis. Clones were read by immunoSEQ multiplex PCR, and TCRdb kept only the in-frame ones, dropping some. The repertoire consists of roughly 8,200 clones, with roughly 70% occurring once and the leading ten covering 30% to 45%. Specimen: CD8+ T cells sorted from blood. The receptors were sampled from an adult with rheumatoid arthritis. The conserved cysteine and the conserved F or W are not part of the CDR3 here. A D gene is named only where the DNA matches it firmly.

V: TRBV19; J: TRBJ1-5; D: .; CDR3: ASSIDGNSNQPQH
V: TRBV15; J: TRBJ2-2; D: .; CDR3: ATSPQNTGELF
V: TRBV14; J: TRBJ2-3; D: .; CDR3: ASSHSPGEFTDTQY
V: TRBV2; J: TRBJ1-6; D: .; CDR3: ASSAQSSYNSPLH
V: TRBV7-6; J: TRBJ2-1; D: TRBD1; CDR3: ASSPFRDRGYNEQF
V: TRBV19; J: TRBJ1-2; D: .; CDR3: ASSIGAGSAYGYT
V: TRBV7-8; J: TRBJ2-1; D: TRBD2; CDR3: ASSKGPGLANEQF
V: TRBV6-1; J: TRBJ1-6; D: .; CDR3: ASSESENSPLH
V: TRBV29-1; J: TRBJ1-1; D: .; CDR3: SAQGMGSEAF
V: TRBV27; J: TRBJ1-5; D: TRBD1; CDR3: ASSLGQGNQPQH
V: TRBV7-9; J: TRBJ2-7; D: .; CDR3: ASTDIVAKPYEQY
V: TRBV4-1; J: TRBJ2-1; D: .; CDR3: ASRTTNEQF
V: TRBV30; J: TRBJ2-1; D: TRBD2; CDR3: AWSVAGVEQF
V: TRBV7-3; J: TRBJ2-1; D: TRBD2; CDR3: ASSPSGGGIYNEQF
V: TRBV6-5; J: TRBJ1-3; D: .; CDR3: ASGLDGSGNTIY
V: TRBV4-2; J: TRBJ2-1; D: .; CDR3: ASSQDLSTSSYNEQF
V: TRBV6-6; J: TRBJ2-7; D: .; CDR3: ASSYSGGRAEQY
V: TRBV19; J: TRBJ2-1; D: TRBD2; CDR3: ASSMRTSGTLGNEQF
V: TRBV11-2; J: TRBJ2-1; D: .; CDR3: ASSPYSSRISYNEQF
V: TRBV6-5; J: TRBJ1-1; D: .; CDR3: ASWKGNTEAF
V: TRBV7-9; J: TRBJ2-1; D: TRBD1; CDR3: ASSLAAGTGPNEQF
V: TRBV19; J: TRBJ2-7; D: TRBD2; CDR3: ASSRGSGAAYEQY
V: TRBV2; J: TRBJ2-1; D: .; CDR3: ASSGLDYNEQF
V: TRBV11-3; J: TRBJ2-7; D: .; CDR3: ASSLVPGYEQY
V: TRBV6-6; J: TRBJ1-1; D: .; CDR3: ASSYSRTGLHTEAF
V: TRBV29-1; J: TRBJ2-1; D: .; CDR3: SVEVRGRDNEQF
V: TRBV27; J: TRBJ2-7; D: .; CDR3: ASSPWEGDPYEQY
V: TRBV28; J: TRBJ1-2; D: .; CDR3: ASSLSDSNYGYT
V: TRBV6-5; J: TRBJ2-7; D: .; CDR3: ASTADRVSGNEQY
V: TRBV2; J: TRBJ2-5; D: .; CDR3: ASSEYQETQY
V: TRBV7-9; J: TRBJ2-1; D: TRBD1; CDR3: ASSSVRDRGNEQF
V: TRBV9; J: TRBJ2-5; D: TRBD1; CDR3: ASSGQGAVETQY
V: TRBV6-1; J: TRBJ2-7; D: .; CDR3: ASSDGTGVGEQY
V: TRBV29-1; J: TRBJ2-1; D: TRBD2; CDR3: SVEGGGFDNEQF
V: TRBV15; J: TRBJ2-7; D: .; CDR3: ATSSARAYEQY
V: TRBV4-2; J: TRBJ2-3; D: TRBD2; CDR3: ASSQESGGGTDTQY
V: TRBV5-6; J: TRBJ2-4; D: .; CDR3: ASSLARTDKNIQY
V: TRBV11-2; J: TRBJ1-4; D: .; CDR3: ASSLGGAGAPGRSGKLF
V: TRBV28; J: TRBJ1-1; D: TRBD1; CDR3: ASSFLGTAEYEAF
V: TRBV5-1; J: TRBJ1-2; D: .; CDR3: ASSLAQGHGYT
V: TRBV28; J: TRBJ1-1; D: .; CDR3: ASTLAGGGRNTEAF
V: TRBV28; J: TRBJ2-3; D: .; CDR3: ASSFVSRRDLTDTQY
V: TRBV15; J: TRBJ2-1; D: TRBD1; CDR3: ATSRGGQGGDEQF
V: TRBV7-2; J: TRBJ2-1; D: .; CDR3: ASSLGHLNNEQF
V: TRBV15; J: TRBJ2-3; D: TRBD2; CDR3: ATASGRAADTQY
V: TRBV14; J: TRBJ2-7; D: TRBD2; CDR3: ASSHLPGTSGSWGQY
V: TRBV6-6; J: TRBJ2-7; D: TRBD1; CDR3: ASSYEGGTGAYEQY